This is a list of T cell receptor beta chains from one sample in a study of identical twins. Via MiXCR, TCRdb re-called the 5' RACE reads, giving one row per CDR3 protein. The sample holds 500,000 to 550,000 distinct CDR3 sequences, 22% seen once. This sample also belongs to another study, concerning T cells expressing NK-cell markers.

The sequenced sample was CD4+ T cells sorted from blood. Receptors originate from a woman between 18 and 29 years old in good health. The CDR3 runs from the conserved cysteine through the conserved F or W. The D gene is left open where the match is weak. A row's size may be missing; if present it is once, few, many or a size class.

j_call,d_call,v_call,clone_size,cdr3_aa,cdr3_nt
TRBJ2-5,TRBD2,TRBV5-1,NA,CASSPTRGGETQYF,TGCGCCAGCAGCCCTACACGGGGGGGAGAGACCCAGTACTTC
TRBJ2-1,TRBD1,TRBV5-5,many,CASSWGTGAFEQFF,TGTGCCAGCAGCTGGGGGACAGGGGCATTTGAGCAGTTCTTC
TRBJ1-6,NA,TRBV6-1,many,CASKNSDYSPLHF,TGTGCCAGCAAGAACAGTGATTATTCACCCCTCCACTTT
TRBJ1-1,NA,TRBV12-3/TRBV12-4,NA,CASSWQGRTEAFF,TGTGCCAGCAGTTGGCAGGGTCGGACTGAAGCTTTCTTT
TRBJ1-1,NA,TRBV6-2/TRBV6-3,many,CASSYSILTEAFF,TGTGCCAGCAGTTACTCGATTCTTACTGAAGCTTTCTTT
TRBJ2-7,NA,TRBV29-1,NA,CSVRRGDAEQYF,TGCAGCGTTCGGAGAGGGGACGCCGAGCAGTACTTC
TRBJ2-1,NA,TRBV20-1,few,CSAGPTGRSYNEQFF,TGCAGTGCTGGGCCTACAGGGCGCTCCTACAATGAGCAGTTCTTC
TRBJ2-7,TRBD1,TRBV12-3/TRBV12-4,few,CASSLRDRGEQYF,TGTGCCAGCAGTTTAAGGGACAGGGGTGAACAGTACTTC
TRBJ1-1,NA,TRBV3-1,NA,CASSQGGAGNTEAFF,TGTGCCAGCAGCCAAGGGGGGGCGGGGAACACTGAAGCTTTCTTT
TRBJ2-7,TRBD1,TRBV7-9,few,CASSSVTGGFAYEQYF,TGTGCCAGCAGCTCCGTGACAGGGGGCTTCGCCTACGAGCAGTACTTC
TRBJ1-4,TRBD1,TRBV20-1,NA,CSAPGTGHEKLFF,TGCAGTGCGCCCGGGACAGGGCATGAAAAACTGTTTTTT
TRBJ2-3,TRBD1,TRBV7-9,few,CASSKDRARWGTDTQYF,TGTGCCAGCAGTAAGGACAGGGCAAGGTGGGGCACAGATACGCAGTATTTT
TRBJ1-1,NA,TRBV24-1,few,CATSDLGVTEAFF,TGTGCCACCAGTGATCTAGGGGTGACTGAAGCTTTCTTT
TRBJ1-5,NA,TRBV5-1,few,CASSFAAGQPQHF,TGCGCCAGCAGCTTCGCCGCGGGGCAGCCCCAGCATTTT
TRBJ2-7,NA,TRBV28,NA,CAITGMYEQYF,TGTGCCATCACAGGGATGTACGAGCAGTACTTC
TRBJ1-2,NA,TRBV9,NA,CASSLNRYGYTF,TGTGCCAGCAGCCTTAATAGATATGGCTACACCTTC
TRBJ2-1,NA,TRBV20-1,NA,CSARPLGVNEQFF,TGCAGTGCTAGACCACTAGGGGTTAATGAGCAGTTCTTC
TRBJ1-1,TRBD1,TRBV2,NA,CATAGQVNTEAFF,TGTGCCACCGCCGGACAGGTAAACACTGAAGCTTTCTTT
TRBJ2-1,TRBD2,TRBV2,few,CATGTSSYNEQFF,TGTGCCACCGGGACTAGCTCCTACAATGAGCAGTTCTTC
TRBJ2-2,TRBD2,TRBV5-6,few,CASSFLAGFTGELFF,TGTGCCAGCAGCTTCCTAGCGGGCTTCACCGGGGAGCTGTTTTTT
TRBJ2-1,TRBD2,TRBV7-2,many,CASSRVSGAVYNEQFF,TGTGCCAGCAGCCGAGTTAGCGGGGCGGTCTACAATGAGCAGTTCTTC
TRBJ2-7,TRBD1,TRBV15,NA,CATSRGITGGSYEQYF,TGTGCCACCAGCAGAGGGATTACAGGGGGGTCCTACGAGCAGTACTTC
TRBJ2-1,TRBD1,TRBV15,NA,CATSYRGNEQFF,TGTGCCACCAGTTACAGGGGAAATGAGCAGTTCTTC
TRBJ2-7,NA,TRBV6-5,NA,CASSYSSSGSTYEQYF,TGTGCCAGCAGTTACTCGTCCAGCGGGTCAACCTACGAGCAGTACTTC
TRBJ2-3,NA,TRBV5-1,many,CASSLTADTQYF,TGCGCCAGCAGCTTGACGGCAGATACGCAGTATTTT
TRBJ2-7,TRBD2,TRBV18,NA,CASSGAGGPSYEQYF,TGTGCCAGCTCAGGAGCGGGAGGGCCCTCCTACGAGCAGTACTTC
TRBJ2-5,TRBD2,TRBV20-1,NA,CSASHRASGSETQYF,TGCAGTGCCTCCCACCGGGCTAGCGGGAGCGAGACCCAGTACTTC
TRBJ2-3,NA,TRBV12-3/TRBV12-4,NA,CASRAALAPRDTQYF,TGTGCCAGCAGAGCAGCCTTGGCCCCTAGGGATACGCAGTATTTT
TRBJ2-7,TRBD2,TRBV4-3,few,CASSQVTSGYEQYF,TGCGCCAGCAGCCAAGTTACTAGCGGTTACGAGCAGTACTTC
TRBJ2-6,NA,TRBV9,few,CASSVAGIGANVLTF,TGTGCCAGCAGCGTAGCAGGGATCGGGGCCAACGTCCTGACTTTC
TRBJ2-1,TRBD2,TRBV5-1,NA,CASSPSRTSSEQFF,TGCGCCAGCAGCCCCTCTCGGACTAGCAGTGAGCAGTTCTTC